The present TCR beta chain was sequenced within a study of early T cells in non-severe SARS-CoV-2 infection. The germline CDR1 and CDR2 sequences are MNHEY and SVGEGT. CDR3 length: 16 residues. V was pared by 2 bases and J by 6 bases, with 20 bases between. A single record per CDR3 protein comes from TCRdb applying MiXCR to the 5' RACE reads. The sample carries 63,000 or so distinct CDR3 sequences, 10% to 15% recorded once. The receptor's source is an adult who was a healthcare worker with PCR-confirmed SARS-CoV-2 infection or an uninfected control (not recorded which). V is TRBV6-2 or TRBV6-3 and J is TRBJ2-7; either TRBD1 or TRBD2 may fit D (5 bases each). The sample comprised whole blood. The CDR3 coding sequence is TGTGCCAGCAGTTACCCCCCGGGACCGCCATACCGCGAGCAGTACTTC. It is translated as CASSYPPGPPYREQYF.